The clone carrying this T cell receptor (beta chain) was seen more than once but under ten times. Other nucleotide sequences in the sample specify the same CDR3. The repertoire was sequenced with immunoSEQ multiplex PCR; TCRdb's copy has only in-frame clones and lacks some. The sample includes about 350,000 clones, approximately 90% of them seen just once. The data were obtained in a study of blood T cell repertoires in COVID-19. Turning to the study itself: In each case, the material was cDNA or gDNA derived from T cells, B-cell-depleted T cells, or PBMCs.

Between the trimmed V and J ends, which lost 7 bases and 2 bases, there was a span of 8 bases. The CDR3 length is 12 residues. Germline loops: CDR1 SNHLY, CDR2 FYNNEI. The sample was peripheral blood. The TCR comes from a woman aged 60-75 years with COVID-19, enrolled during active disease. The chain has TRBV2 and TRBJ1-1, with D hard to call. DNA of the CDR3: TGTGCCAGCACGAGGGTAAACACTGAAGCTTTCTTT. Its protein is CASTRVNTEAFF.